This T cell receptor (beta chain) was sequenced during a study of identical twins. Study-level results: Weaker excess sharing between twins was seen in beta out-of-frame sequences. Reduced insertions were recorded for abundant cord blood beta clonotypes, with no such pattern in memory repertoires.

This clonotype appeared a few times. The antigen remains undetermined. A universal primer site arose from template switching, and cDNA bore unique molecular identifiers. TCRdb independently ran MiXCR on the 5' RACE reads; one entry per CDR3 protein. The table lists around 300,000 distinct CDR3 sequences, around 8.8% of them singletons. Germline lookup yields CDR1 DFQATT and CDR2 SNEGSKA (reference sequence). The CDR3 contains 15 residues. The V segment lost 6 bases and the J segment 4 bases; nucleotides outside the gene matches: 13. The data were also submitted as part of a second study, on yellow fever vaccine responses in identical twins. That investigation notes: Twins' vaccine T cell response reportedly seemed partly convergent, partly personalized.

The rearrangement joins TRBV20-1 to TRBJ1-1; 8 positions match TRBD1. Material for sequencing was memory (CD45RO+) T cells sorted from blood. This receptor was obtained from a woman aged 18-29 years in good health. CDR3 loop: CSAQTGAALTTEAFF. CDR3 coding DNA: TGCAGTGCGCAGACAGGGGCCGCACTGACCACTGAAGCTTTCTTT.